The 22 T cell receptor beta chains in this list originate from one sample, sequenced in a study of T cells expressing NK-cell markers. TCRdb reanalyzed the 5' RACE reads and collapses them to one entry per CDR3 protein, without DNA. Its table records under 600,000 distinct CDR3 sequences. Sequencing input: blood T cells: a sorted CD56 or NKG2C T cell subset, CD4+ or CD8+ T cells, or bulk PBMC T cells (not recorded which). These receptor sequences come from a woman aged 50 to 60 in good health.

The chain combines TRBV5-1 with TRBJ2-1; the D call from TCRdb, TRBD2, cannot be confirmed without DNA. CDR1 is SGHRS, CDR2 YFSETQ, per germline. There are 17 residues in the CDR3. The CDR3 sequence is CASSLGLAGGPYNEQFF. Filled out from reference TRBV5-1 and TRBJ2-1, the complete variable domain reads KAGVTQTPRYLIKTRGQQVTLSCSPISGHRSVSWYQQTPGQGLQFLFEYFSETQRNKGNFPGRFSGRQFSNSRSEMNVSTLELGDSALYLCASSLGLAGGPYNEQFFGPGTRLTVL.

The V call is TRBV5-1, the J call TRBJ2-2; the TRBD2 assignment by TCRdb is unverifiable without DNA. The CDR3 contains 17 residues. Per the germline V gene, CDR1 is SGHRS and CDR2 is YFSETQ. Here the CDR3 reads CASSLAATSGNTGELFF.

This chain joins TRBV6-4 and TRBJ1-1; TCRdb returns TRBD1, unconfirmable since there is no DNA. CDR3 size: 15 residues. Germline assignment: CDR1 MRHNA and CDR2 SNTAGT. This CDR3 reads CASTLMGARNTEAFF.

The rearrangement links TRBV10-3 to TRBJ2-1; TCRdb returns TRBD2, unconfirmable since there is no DNA. This CDR3 comprises 16 residues. Per germline, CDR1 ENHRY and CDR2 SYGVKD. The CDR3 loop reads CAIRGLAGGTYNEQFF.

The gene calls are TRBV3-1 and TRBJ2-1. Germline lookup yields CDR1 LGHDT and CDR2 YNNKEL (reference sequence). This CDR3 region has 16 residues. This CDR3 reads CASSHRGVFGNNEQFF.

The rearrangement uses TRBV14 and TRBJ2-7; absent DNA, TCRdb's TRBD2 call cannot be checked. Germline CDR1 SGHDN, CDR2 FVKESK. CDR3 length: 15 amino acids. The CDR3 protein is CASSQDPRLVNEQYF.

The gene calls are TRBV10-3 and TRBJ1-4. The CDR3 runs to 13 residues. CDR1 is ENHRY, CDR2 SYGVKD, per germline. The CDR3 region is CATTLTDGEKLFF.

V is TRBV3-1 and J is TRBJ1-5. The CDR3 runs 15 residues. Germline V gene data show CDR1 as LGHDT and CDR2 as YNNKEL (reference sequence). CDR3 in amino acids: CASSQDRRAWQPQHF.

The chain combines TRBV4-1 with TRBJ1-4; TCRdb picks TRBD1, but there is no DNA to check that call. The germline V gene has CDR1 MGHRA and CDR2 YSYEKL. This CDR3 contains 13 residues. The CDR3 protein is CASGGTTNEKLFF.

This chain joins TRBV10-3 and TRBJ2-7; TCRdb returns TRBD1, unconfirmable since there is no DNA. Germline V gene lookup returns CDR1 ENHRY and CDR2 SYGVKD. The CDR3 is 14 amino acids. The CDR3 sequence: CAISPGQGVGEQYF.

The rearrangement links TRBV27 to TRBJ1-2; TCRdb's assignment of TRBD1 cannot be checked, as there is no DNA. Germline CDR1 is MNHEY and CDR2 is SMNVEV (reference sequence). This CDR3 has 14 amino acids. The CDR3 loop reads CASSLSWAGYGYTF.

This sequence joins TRBV27 and TRBJ1-4; TCRdb reports TRBD1, a call that lacks DNA to check it against. Looked up from germline, CDR1 is MNHEY and CDR2 is SMNVEV (reference sequence). CDR3 size: 14 residues. CDR3 in amino acids: CASSPHGTGEKLFF. The full variable domain, with the rest looked up from reference TRBV27 and TRBJ1-4, is EAQVTQNPRYLITVTGKKLTVTCSQNMNHEYMSWYRQDPGLGLRQIYYSMNVEVTDKGDVPEGYKVSRKEKRNFPLILESPSPNQTSLYFCASSPHGTGEKLFFGSGTQLSVL.

The rearrangement uses TRBV12-3 or TRBV12-4 and TRBJ1-5. The CDR3 is 14 amino acids. CDR3: CASSYRVSNQPQHF.

This chain links TRBV14 with TRBJ1-1. The germline V gene encodes CDR1 SGHDN and CDR2 FVKESK. This CDR3 spans 14 amino acids. CDR3 loop: CASSPGRWDTEAFF.

This chain joins TRBV3-1 and TRBJ2-1; absent DNA, TCRdb's TRBD1 call cannot be checked. The CDR3 is 12 amino acids. Germline CDR1 LGHDT, CDR2 YNNKEL (reference sequence). The CDR3 sequence: CASSQDRGTQFF.

J is TRBJ1-2 and V is TRBV12-3 or TRBV12-4; the D call of TRBD1 rests on TCRdb alone, since no DNA is present to check it. This CDR3 has 14 amino acids. The CDR3 sequence: CASRKDRNPEGYTF.

The rearrangement uses TRBV7-2 and TRBJ2-1. The V gene's germline CDR1 is SGHTA and CDR2 FQGNSA. The CDR3 is 16 amino acids. CDR3 sequence reads: CASSLAALITYNEQFF.

V is TRBV29-1 and J is TRBJ2-1. Germline V gene data show CDR1 as SQVTM and CDR2 as ANQGSEA. This CDR3 spans 11 amino acids. CDR3: CSMFRYNEQFF.

The chain combines TRBV7-9 with TRBJ2-5; as DNA is missing, the TRBD2 call by TCRdb cannot be tested. The CDR3 runs 18 residues. Germline values: CDR1 SEHNR, CDR2 FQNEAQ (reference sequence). This CDR3 reads CASSFPRVASGRQETQYF.

The CDR3 sequence: CASSLMTVNYGYTF. V usage is TRBV12-3 or TRBV12-4 and J usage is TRBJ1-2; as DNA is missing, the TRBD1 call by TCRdb cannot be tested. CDR3 length: 14 amino acids.

The rearrangement joins TRBV21-1 to TRBJ2-2. TRBV21-1 is assigned pseudogene status. The CDR3 is made up of 11 amino acids. CDR3 sequence: CARRCPGELFF.

The genes are TRBV5-1 and TRBJ1-2; TCRdb reports TRBD1, a call that lacks DNA to check it against. This CDR3 contains 15 residues. Germline V gene lookup returns CDR1 SGHRS and CDR2 YFSETQ. CDR3 sequence: CASSPQTGSPYGYTF. Supplemented by reference TRBV5-1 and TRBJ1-2, the full variable domain reads KAGVTQTPRYLIKTRGQQVTLSCSPISGHRSVSWYQQTPGQGLQFLFEYFSETQRNKGNFPGRFSGRQFSNSRSEMNVSTLELGDSALYLCASSPQTGSPYGYTFGSGTRLTVV.